The entry below describes one T cell receptor beta chain. Which antigen it targets is not known. Base qualities were left out, and no much larger clone turns up one base away. Sorted unstimulated T cells, along with proliferating T cells recovered from mixed lymphocyte reactions, underwent TCRbeta CDR3 sequencing. Fresh whole blood from nine to eleven HLA-typed healthy donors was used to isolate PBMCs. To map where alloreactive clones came from, unstimulated CD4+ non-regulatory T cells were FACS-sorted. This record comes from a study of siplizumab effects on memory and regulatory T cells (dated by TCRdb to between 2018 and 2021). In terms of the full investigation: The study looked at the effect of siplizumab, an anti-CD2 antibody, on alloreactive T-cell subsets in allogeneic mixed lymphocyte reactions made from human PBMCs.

The CDR3 measures 13 amino acids from cysteine to phenylalanine. Solely the CDR3 DNA is kept, with 39 bases framed from the first base. Trimming at the junction amounts to 2 bases on V and 0 bases on J, and the germline ends lie 4 bases apart. From a lookup of the germline V gene, CDR1 and CDR2 are KGHSH and LQKENI. Library prep was done by the immunoSEQ multiplex PCR assay. The deep sequencing platform assayed 90,000 to 100,000 TCR templates per sample. Genomic DNA extracted from sorted T cells was used for TCRbeta CDR3 sequencing. As for the authors' bioinformatics: The R programming language was used for clonal analysis of TCRbeta CDR3 data. Unstimulated samples were compared with post-reaction CFSE-low samples to define alloreactive CD4+ and CD8+ clones. Alloreactive CD4+ clones were assigned to regulatory or non-regulatory origin by matching sequences to sorted unstimulated Treg and non-Treg repertoires. Here the immuneACCESS table is served through TCRdb, limited to in-frame sequences with V and J called. Missing clones are a known gap in these copies; in checked studies unresolved V genes cover under half, and the rest lacks a known reason. That table furnishes V, J and clone size, whereas the DNA furnished D and trimming. The sample includes about 120,000 clones, with about 94% observed a single time. The ten largest clones represent roughly 1.7% of the sample.

Study-wide conclusions, independent of this receptor: Greater diversity appeared to be present in unstimulated naive T cells than in memory T cells, and a substantial contribution to the alloresponse seemed to be made by naive cells. About 75-97% of proliferating CD4+ or CD8+ clones could not be given a naive or memory phenotype. Siplizumab significantly reduced the cumulative frequency of alloreactive sequences traceable to unstimulated CD4+ memory T cells. Whether proliferating Tregs from siplizumab cultures were suppressive was not functionally confirmed. In reactions with siplizumab, an average of approximately 69% of mappable alloreactive CD4+ clones were Treg-derived, compared with approximately 29% in control reactions. Sequences below about 10^-5 frequency were poorly captured, so only a minor fraction of alloreactive clones could be mapped to unstimulated subsets.

The source material was non-Treg CD4+ T cells sorted from blood. The cell subset or site label, as the study defines it: FACS-sorted unstimulated CD4+ non-regulatory T cells. The V gene is TRBV18 and the J gene is TRBJ1-1; no D segment can be confidently identified. This TCR derives from a human donor in good health. CDR3 region: CASSPYLNTEAFF. The DNA sequence follows: TGTGCCAGCTCACCATACCTGAACACTGAAGCTTTCTTT.